A single sample is the source of the 32 T cell receptor beta chains below, sequenced in a study of blood T cell repertoires in COVID-19. TCRdb keeps only in-frame clones here, not all; method: immunoSEQ multiplex PCR. The table has about 230,000 clones, about 79% seen once. Material: peripheral blood. The receptors here all came from a man between 35 and 55 years old who had recovered from COVID-19.

V usage is TRBV7-2 and J usage is TRBJ2-3; no firm D call. Germline lookup yields CDR1 SGHTA and CDR2 FQGNSA. The germline V and J ends were trimmed by 2 bases and 0 bases, with 9 bases remaining between them. This CDR3 is 15 amino acids long. As DNA, the CDR3 is TGTGCCAGCAGCTTATTTGCTACTAGCACAGATACGCAGTATTTT. It specifies CASSLFATSTDTQYF.

V usage is TRBV6-2 or TRBV6-3 and J usage is TRBJ2-7; TRBD1 matches at 7 bases. Germline loops: CDR1 MNHEY, CDR2 SVGEGT. This CDR3 has 15 amino acids. V shed 2 bases and J 7 bases; nucleotides not matched to a gene: 11. The CDR3 nucleotides read TGTGCCAGCAGTTACGTCTACAGGGGCCCGCGGGAGCAGTACTTC. Translation gives CASSYVYRGPREQYF.

The chain employs TRBV6-2 or TRBV6-3 and TRBJ1-2, with D tentatively TRBD1 (5 bases). Germline values: CDR1 MNHEY, CDR2 SVGEGT. The CDR3 covers 14 residues. V was trimmed by 0 bases and J by 7 bases, leaving 12 bases between them. The DNA for the CDR3 is TGTGCCAGCAGTTACTCGTTCAGGGATGCTGGCTACACCTTC. Its translation is CASSYSFRDAGYTF.

The chain employs TRBV6-5 and TRBJ1-6; 9 bases align to TRBD1. This CDR3 comprises 15 residues. Looked up from germline, CDR1 is MNHEY and CDR2 is SVGAGI. V was clipped by 5 bases and J by 9 bases; unmatched bases: 8. The CDR3 DNA reads TGTGCCAGCAGTCGTCCGGGACAGGGTAGTTCACCCCTCCACTTT. It yields the protein CASSRPGQGSSPLHF.

The chain joins TRBV23-1 to TRBJ1-3; D is uncertain. TRBV23-1 is sorted into the ORF group, with uncertain function. V was shortened by 4 bases and J by 0 bases, with 16 bases between the two germline ends. The CDR3 runs 17 residues. The chain's CDR3 is CASSRAGLRRSGNTIYF. The CDR3 DNA is TGCGCCAGCAGTCGGGCGGGCCTGCGTCGCTCTGGAAACACCATATATTTT.

CDR3 sequence: CASSLNGVGEETQYF. The CDR3, as DNA: TGCGCCAGCAGCTTGAACGGGGTCGGGGAAGAGACCCAGTACTTC. This chain links TRBV5-1 with TRBJ2-5; tentatively, D is TRBD2 (5 bases). In germline, CDR1 is SGHRS, CDR2 YFSETQ. The V and J ends lost 1 base and 3 bases respectively, with 13 bases between them. CDR3 length: 15 amino acids.

The V gene is TRBV3-1 (or the pseudogene TRBV3-2), the J gene TRBJ2-2, with D unresolved. The CDR3 is 13 residues long. Germline CDR1 and CDR2: LGHDT and YNNKEL (reference sequence). V lost 2 bases and J 6 bases, leaving 7 bases between the germline ends. This CDR3 is CASSQIEPGELFF. The CDR3 coding sequence is TGTGCCAGCAGCCAAATCGAGCCCGGGGAGCTGTTTTTT.

This chain uses TRBV5-5 with TRBJ2-7; D is undetermined. Trimming stripped 4 bases from V and 2 bases from J, with 13 bases between. The CDR3 length is 14 residues. Germline assignment: CDR1 SGHKS and CDR2 YYEKEE (reference sequence). The chain's CDR3 is CASSPRGNPYEQYF. In nucleotides, the CDR3 is TGTGCCAGCAGCCCACGAGGCAACCCCTACGAGCAGTACTTC.

This chain uses TRBV6-2 or TRBV6-3 with TRBJ1-1; D not resolved. There are 13 residues in the CDR3. CDR1 is MNHEY, CDR2 SVGEGT, per germline. V dropped 4 bases and J dropped 2 bases, with 8 bases sitting between them. The CDR3 nucleotides read TGTGCCAGCAGTTGGCAGGCCAACACTGAAGCTTTCTTT. This translates into CASSWQANTEAFF.

This rearrangement joins TRBV7-9 to TRBJ2-1; maybe TRBD2 (5 bases). Germline V gene data show CDR1 as SEHNR and CDR2 as FQNEAQ (reference sequence). The V end lost 0 bases, the J end lost 4 bases, and 16 bases lay between the germline ends. The CDR3 consists of 17 residues. CDR3 sequence: CASSLALRTLAYNEQFF. The DNA of the CDR3 is TGTGCCAGCAGCTTAGCGCTTCGGACTCTAGCTTACAATGAGCAGTTCTTC. The entire variable domain, with the rest obtained from reference TRBV7-9 and TRBJ2-1, is as follows: DTGVSQNPRHKITKRGQNVTFRCDPISEHNRLYWYRQTLGQGPEFLTYFQNEAQLEKSRLLSDRFSAERPKGSFSTLEIQRTEQGDSAMYLCASSLALRTLAYNEQFFGPGTRLTVL.

The chain carries TRBV5-5 and TRBJ1-4; possibly TRBD1 for D (6 bases). Germline CDR1 SGHKS, CDR2 YYEKEE (reference sequence). V lost 0 bases and J 3 bases, leaving 15 bases between the germline ends. This CDR3 has 17 amino acids. Here the CDR3 reads CASSLVRGFRANEKLFF. DNA of the CDR3: TGTGCCAGCAGCTTGGTCAGGGGATTTAGGGCTAATGAAAAACTGTTTTTT.

The J gene is TRBJ2-2, the V gene TRBV27; 12 nucleotides match TRBD2. Losses at the gene ends were 3 bases for V and 3 bases for J; bases not matched to a gene: 14. The CDR3 extends over 20 amino acids. In germline, CDR1 is MNHEY, CDR2 SMNVEV (reference sequence). As DNA, the CDR3 is TGTGCCAGCAGTTTTTTGCCCCCCGGGACTAGCGGGCCGTACACCGGGGAGCTGTTTTTT. Its protein product is CASSFLPPGTSGPYTGELFF.

The chain has TRBV7-2 and TRBJ2-1, with 7 bases aligning to TRBD2. This CDR3 has 15 residues. The trim removed 3 bases at V and 0 bases at J, leaving 2 bases unmatched. Germline V gene lookup returns CDR1 SGHTA and CDR2 FQGNSA. CDR3 in DNA: TGTGCCAGCAGCTTCTCTAGCGGCTCCTACAATGAGCAGTTCTTC. Translating gives CASSFSSGSYNEQFF.

Here the CDR3 DNA reads TGTGCCTGGAGTGTGACAGGATGGGTCTACGAGCAGTACTTC. Translation: CAWSVTGWVYEQYF. This sequence joins TRBV30 and TRBJ2-7, with D perhaps TRBD1 (6 bases). Trimming shortened V by 0 bases and J by 3 bases, and 12 bases separated the two germline ends. Germline values: CDR1 GTSNPN, CDR2 SVGIG (reference sequence). CDR3 length equals 14 residues.

The V and J genes are TRBV7-2 and TRBJ2-2; TRBD1 agrees at 8 bases. V gave up 4 bases and J gave up 5 bases; unmatched junction bases: 6. Germline-derived CDR1 and CDR2 are SGHTA and FQGNSA. The CDR3 has 15 residues. CDR3 residues: CASSSQGAWTGELFF. The CDR3 bases are TGTGCCAGCAGCTCTCAGGGGGCGTGGACCGGGGAGCTGTTTTTT.

This clone has a handful of counts. The J gene is TRBJ1-2, the V gene TRBV30; D not resolved. The V end lost 5 bases, the J end lost 12 bases, and 16 bases lay between the germline ends. Germline-derived CDR1 and CDR2 are GTSNPN and SVGIG (reference sequence). The CDR3 spans 11 residues. CDR3 sequence: CAWGLHGSHTF. CDR3 nucleotides: TGTGCCTGGGGTCTCCACGGGTCGCACACCTTC.

This clone has just one count. The chain employs TRBV2 and TRBJ2-3; 10 nucleotides line up with TRBD2. CDR1 is SNHLY and CDR2 is FYNNEI in the germline V gene. The CDR3 consists of 13 residues. V shed 6 bases, J shed 5 bases, and the junction held 2 bases outside the gene matches. The CDR3: CASRAGGLDTQYF. As DNA, the CDR3 is TGTGCCAGCAGAGCGGGGGGGCTAGATACGCAGTATTTT.

This clone was counted a few times. V and J are TRBV9 and TRBJ1-1; no definite D call. V was cut by 0 bases and J by 2 bases, with 11 bases left in between. The CDR3 runs 15 residues. Germline-derived CDR1 and CDR2 are SGDLS and YYNGEE. CDR3 nucleotide sequence: TGTGCCAGCAGCGTAGGAGGTCAGATAAACACTGAAGCTTTCTTT. Protein sequence: CASSVGGQINTEAFF.

The rearrangement joins TRBV5-6 to TRBJ1-4; 7 bases fit TRBD1. CDR3 length: 15 amino acids. The V gene's germline CDR1 is SGHDT and CDR2 YYEEEE. The V gene end was trimmed by 4 bases and the J gene end by 8 bases; junction bases not matched to a gene: 11. CDR3 region: CASSRTSGGEEKLFF. CDR3 nucleotide sequence: TGTGCCAGCAGCAGAACGTCAGGGGGAGAAGAAAAACTGTTTTTT.

The chain uses TRBV19 and TRBJ1-5; 10 nucleotides align to TRBD1. Losses at the gene ends were 5 bases for V and 6 bases for J; bases not matched to a gene: 4. CDR1 is LNHDA, CDR2 SQIVND, per germline (reference sequence). CDR3 length: 14 amino acids. CDR3 loop: CASSVGTGAQPQHF. In DNA form, the CDR3 reads TGTGCCAGTAGTGTCGGGACAGGGGCTCAGCCCCAGCATTTT.

This clone was counted once. This chain joins TRBV30 and TRBJ2-4; 8 positions agree with TRBD1. The CDR3 loop spans 14 amino acids. Germline CDR1 and CDR2: GTSNPN and SVGIG (reference sequence). V dropped 5 bases and J dropped 6; count of bases not matched to a gene: 9. The chain's CDR3 is CAWGRNRGTNIQYF. CDR3 coding DNA: TGTGCCTGGGGAAGAAACAGGGGGACAAACATTCAGTACTTC.

The gene calls are TRBV7-6 and TRBJ2-5; TRBD1 aligns across 8 bases. CDR3 length: 15 residues. Germline V CDR1 and CDR2: SGHVS, FNYEAQ. V shed 4 bases and J 5 bases; nucleotides not matched to a gene: 9. This CDR3 reads CASSSDRVSWETQYF. The CDR3 DNA sequence: TGTGCCAGCAGCTCGGACAGGGTATCGTGGGAGACCCAGTACTTC.

The gene calls are TRBV5-1 and TRBJ2-3; the match to TRBD1 covers 9 bases. V trimming: 2 bases; J trimming: 5 bases; junction bases outside the gene matches: 6. CDR3 length equals 15 residues. CDR1 and CDR2 (germline): SGHRS, YFSETQ. CDR3 coding DNA: TGCGCCAGCAGCTTACGGACAGGGGTTGGAGATACGCAGTATTTT. Amino acids: CASSLRTGVGDTQYF.

The CDR3 DNA reads as TGTGCCAGCAGGCGCGATTGGAACACTGAAGCTTTCTTT. It is translated as CASRRDWNTEAFF. V gene TRBV12-3 or TRBV12-4 combines with J gene TRBJ1-1, with D unclear. Trimming took 6 bases from V and 1 from J, leaving 9 bases between them. The CDR3 covers 13 residues.

V is TRBV21-1 and J is TRBJ2-7; the table calls TRBD1, which could not be checked here. TRBV21-1 has pseudogene status. This CDR3 spans 14 amino acids. The CDR3 nucleotides are TGTGCCAGCAGCTCCCGGGACAGGGGTAACGAGCAGTACTTC. Amino acid sequence: CASSSRDRGNEQYF.

Ten or more counts support this clone. The chain employs TRBV20-1 and TRBJ2-3; 11 bases agree with TRBD2. CDR1 and CDR2 (germline): DFQATT, SNEGSKA (reference sequence). The J segment lost 5 bases and the V segment lost 3 bases, leaving 7 bases of the junction unmatched. This CDR3 comprises 15 residues. CDR3 amino acids: CSASGSGGAIDTQYF. CDR3 sequence (DNA): TGCAGTGCTAGTGGTAGCGGGGGGGCCATAGATACGCAGTATTTT.

The chain couples TRBV2 to TRBJ1-1; D is possibly TRBD1 (6 bases). The germline V gene has CDR1 SNHLY and CDR2 FYNNEI. V was cut by 1 base and J by 7 bases, with 16 bases left in between. The CDR3 is 15 residues long. CDR3 protein: CASSEGGTGGLEAFF. Written as DNA, the CDR3 is TGTGCCAGCAGTGAAGGGGGTACGGGGGGCCTTGAAGCTTTCTTT.

The CDR3 protein is CASSGGALDTQYF. DNA for the CDR3: TGCGCCAGCAGTGGCGGGGCGCTGGATACGCAGTATTTT. The rearrangement uses TRBV10-1 and TRBJ2-3; D is perhaps TRBD2 (6 bases). The CDR3 extends over 13 amino acids. Germline V lookup: CDR1 WNHNN, CDR2 SYGVQD (reference sequence). V shed 4 bases and J shed 6 bases, with 11 bases lying between them.

This clone appeared once. The chain uses TRBV27 and TRBJ1-2; no clear D gene. The ends were cut back, 6 bases at V and 4 bases at J, with 24 bases in the middle. The germline gives CDR1 MNHEY, CDR2 SMNVEV (reference sequence). The CDR3 length is 17 residues. The CDR3 region is CASSSTPQSWGGYGYTF. DNA for the CDR3: TGTGCCAGCAGCTCTACCCCCCAGTCGTGGGGAGGCTATGGCTACACCTTC.

This chain uses TRBV2 with TRBJ2-5, with D possibly matching TRBD2 (6 bases). Germline assignment: CDR1 SNHLY and CDR2 FYNNEI. The V end lost 10 bases, the J end lost 7 bases, and 25 bases lay between the germline ends. CDR3 size: 15 residues. The CDR3 DNA follows: TGTGCCATCCAGCCGGGACTCACGAGAGAAGGGACCCAGTACTTC. Its protein is CAIQPGLTREGTQYF. The whole variable domain, filled in from reference TRBV2 and TRBJ2-5, reads EPEVTQTPSHQVTQMGQEVILRCVPISNHLYFYWYRQILGQKVEFLVSFYNNEISEKSEIFDDQFSVERPDGSNFTLKIRSTKLEDSAMYFCAIQPGLTREGTQYFGPGTRLLVL.

The chain uses TRBV7-9 and TRBJ1-2; TRBD1 aligns across 7 bases. CDR3 size: 16 residues. V shed 5 bases, J shed 3 bases, and the junction held 12 bases outside the gene matches. Per germline, CDR1 SEHNR and CDR2 FQNEAQ (reference sequence). Here the CDR3 reads CASSPTQGVSDYGYTF. In nucleotides, the CDR3 is TGTGCCAGCAGCCCTACGCAGGGGGTGAGCGACTATGGCTACACCTTC.

In its sample, this clone was seen once. The chain joins TRBV6-5 to TRBJ2-2; D is ambiguous. V lost 5 bases and J lost 3, with 4 bases in between. This CDR3 has 12 amino acids. CDR1 is MNHEY and CDR2 is SVGAGI in the germline V gene. The DNA of the CDR3 is TGTGCCAGCAGTCTAGACACCGGGGAGCTGTTTTTT. Residues: CASSLDTGELFF.